Following are 9 T cell receptor beta chains from one sample sequenced in a study of blood T cell repertoires in COVID-19. Only in-frame clones appear in the TCRdb table, and some are missing; sequencing was by immunoSEQ multiplex PCR. This table has 150,000 to 200,000 clones, roughly 93% appearing once. Sequenced: peripheral blood. The receptors were sampled from a young man with acute or convalescent COVID-19.

The chain carries TRBV27 and TRBJ2-7, with D perhaps matching TRBD2 (5 bases). V lost 5 bases to trimming and J lost 5 bases, with 19 bases between them. Germline CDR1 MNHEY, CDR2 SMNVEV (reference sequence). The CDR3 is 15 residues long. This CDR3 is CASSPSGQPGNEQYF. The CDR3 bases are TGTGCCAGCAGTCCCTCCGGGCAACCCGGGAACGAGCAGTACTTC.

The chain employs TRBV5-1 and TRBJ1-6; a weak D match, TRBD1 (5 bases). V was trimmed by 4 bases and J by 9 bases, leaving 14 bases between them. CDR1 and CDR2 (germline): SGHRS, YFSETQ. The CDR3 has 14 amino acids. The CDR3 reads CASSLRDGGSPLHF. In DNA form, the CDR3 reads TGCGCCAGCAGCCTCCGGGACGGGGGTTCACCCCTCCACTTT.

This chain uses TRBV6-5 with TRBJ1-2; 8 bases map to TRBD1. CDR1 MNHEY and CDR2 SVGAGI come from the germline V gene. The CDR3 runs 13 residues. V shed 6 bases and J 8 bases; nucleotides not matched to a gene: 8. CDR3 residues: CASRDTSGGGYTF. CDR3 coding DNA: TGTGCCAGCAGGGATACTTCAGGGGGCGGCTACACCTTC.

The rearrangement joins TRBV24-1 to TRBJ2-3; the match to TRBD1 covers 9 bases. V dropped 9 bases and J dropped 1; count of bases not matched to a gene: 1. The germline gives CDR1 KGHDR, CDR2 SFDVKD. The CDR3 spans 13 residues. Here the CDR3 DNA reads TGTGCCACCTGGGACAGGGGCACAGATACGCAGTATTTT. This translates into CATWDRGTDTQYF.

The rearrangement links TRBV14 to TRBJ2-7; no clear D gene. This CDR3 has 15 residues. Per the germline V gene, CDR1 is SGHDN and CDR2 is FVKESK. Trimming left V 1 base short and J 2 bases short, with 12 bases between. This chain's CDR3 is CASSQVRSTAYEQYF. CDR3 DNA: TGTGCCAGCAGCCAAGTAAGGAGTACCGCCTACGAGCAGTACTTC.

This chain uses TRBV7-9 with TRBJ1-2; no definite D call. Germline CDR1 and CDR2: SEHNR and FQNEAQ (reference sequence). Between the trimmed V and J ends, which lost 5 bases and 4 bases, there was a span of 14 bases. The CDR3 totals 14 residues. The CDR3 spells CASSPSSQFYGYTF. CDR3 bases: TGTGCCAGCAGCCCATCGTCACAGTTCTATGGCTACACCTTC.

This CDR3 reads CASRADPDYNEKLFF. CDR3 sequence (DNA): TGTGCCAGCAGGGCGGATCCGGATTATAATGAAAAACTGTTTTTT. The V call is TRBV6-5, the J call TRBJ1-4; the D is unclear. The length of the CDR3 is 15 residues. Germline V CDR1 and CDR2: MNHEY, SVGAGI. V lost 6 bases and J lost 4, with 15 bases in between.

V gene TRBV14 combines with J gene TRBJ1-1, with 9 bases identical to TRBD1. V lost 6 bases and J lost 3; bases outside the gene matches: 14. The length of the CDR3 is 17 residues. CDR1 is SGHDN, CDR2 FVKESK, per germline. CDR3 protein: CASRSHVLRDRDTEAFF. For the CDR3, the DNA is TGTGCCAGCAGATCTCATGTTCTCCGGGACAGGGACACTGAAGCTTTCTTT. Based on the CDR3 plus reference TRBV14 and TRBJ1-1, the full variable domain is EAGVTQFPSHSVIEKGQTVTLRCDPISGHDNLYWYRRVMGKEIKFLLHFVKESKQDESGMPNNRFLAERTGGTYSTLKVQPAELEDSGVYFCASRSHVLRDRDTEAFFGQGTRLTVV.

The rearrangement uses TRBV9 and TRBJ1-2; no firm D call. The V end was cut by 0 bases, the J end by 8 bases, with 14 bases between. Germline V lookup: CDR1 SGDLS, CDR2 YYNGEE. The CDR3 is 14 residues long. CDR3 protein: CASSVVSQEKGYTF. The CDR3 DNA reads as TGTGCCAGCAGCGTAGTAAGTCAGGAAAAAGGCTACACCTTC.